Presented here are 10 T cell receptor beta chains from one specimen sequenced in a study of OX40 agonist ivuxolimab in advanced cancers. Sequencing was performed with immunoSEQ multiplex PCR; in TCRdb, only in-frame clones are kept and a portion is missing. The table lists some 16,000 clones, 75% to 85% of them singletons. The source was CD4+ or CD8+ T cells sorted from blood, collected in a trial of the OX40 agonist ivuxolimab. All receptors derive from an adult with an advanced solid tumor such as melanoma, head and neck, liver or kidney cancer.

The chain is built from TRBV6-1 and TRBJ2-2; possible D gene TRBD2, 6 bases. The germline CDR1 and CDR2 sequences are MNHNS and SASEGT. The germline V and J ends were trimmed by 5 bases and 5 bases, with 15 bases remaining between them. The CDR3 has 15 amino acids. The CDR3 nucleotides are TGTGCCAGCAGTCCTGTGGGGGGTAATACCGGGGAGCTGTTTTTT. Translation: CASSPVGGNTGELFF.

The chain combines TRBV7-8 with TRBJ1-1; D unclear. Trimming cost V 6 bases and J 1 base, with 12 bases left between them. Germline assignment: CDR1 SGHVS and CDR2 FQNEAQ. CDR3 size: 14 residues. CDR3 in DNA: TGTGCCAGCAGTCCCGGGTCGTCGAACACTGAAGCTTTCTTT. Its protein is CASSPGSSNTEAFF. Supplemented by reference TRBV7-8 and TRBJ1-1, the full variable domain reads GAGVSQSPRYKVAKRGQDVALRCDPISGHVSLFWYQQALGQGPEFLTYFQNEAQLDKSGLPSDRFFAERPEGSVSTLKIQRTQQEDSAVYLCASSPGSSNTEAFFGQGTRLTVV.

Remarks on this clone: Different DNA sequences within this sample yield the same CDR3. V is TRBV5-6 and J is TRBJ1-1; the D is unclear. V dropped 2 bases and J dropped 0 bases, with 8 bases sitting between them. CDR1 SGHDT and CDR2 YYEEEE come from the germline V gene. The CDR3 is made up of 14 amino acids. CDR3 nucleotides: TGTGCCAGCAGCTTAGGAGGTTTGAACACTGAAGCTTTCTTT. It codes for CASSLGGLNTEAFF.

The rearrangement links TRBV27 to TRBJ2-1; 9 nucleotides line up with TRBD2. V lost 4 bases to trimming and J lost 7 bases; unmatched junction nucleotides: 8. Germline V gene data show CDR1 as MNHEY and CDR2 as SMNVEV (reference sequence). This CDR3 has 15 amino acids. CDR3 in amino acids: CASSWGTSIGNEQFF. CDR3 DNA: TGTGCCAGCAGTTGGGGGACTAGCATTGGGAATGAGCAGTTCTTC.

Judged by abundance, this clone is medium-sized (0.01 to 0.1%). The chain is built from TRBV7-9 and TRBJ1-2; maybe TRBD1 (5 bases). V shed 0 bases and J shed 2 bases, with 7 bases lying between them. The CDR3 sequence is 14 residues long. The V gene's germline CDR1 is SEHNR and CDR2 FQNEAQ (reference sequence). As DNA, the CDR3 is TGTGCCAGCAGCTTAGCGGGGACCAACTATGGCTACACCTTC. It specifies CASSLAGTNYGYTF.

Points on this clone: Mismatch with germline at one junction end may stem from a read error. The chain has TRBV4-2 and TRBJ2-7, with 8 bases that match TRBD2. Per germline, CDR1 LGHNA and CDR2 YNFKEQ. The CDR3 is 15 residues long. CDR3 nucleotide sequence: TGTACCAGCAGCGCGGGGGGCCTCTCTGGAGACGAGCAGTACTTC. Translation gives CTSSAGGLSGDEQYF.

The chain joins TRBV10-3 to TRBJ2-7; no clear D. CDR1 is ENHRY, CDR2 SYGVKD, per germline. The CDR3 consists of 13 residues. Trimming took 4 bases from V and 3 from J, leaving 10 bases between them. CDR3: CAISGQDRYEQYF. The CDR3 DNA follows: TGTGCCATCAGTGGGCAGGACCGCTACGAGCAGTACTTC.

The chain employs TRBV13 and TRBJ1-3; 7 bases line up with TRBD1. Per the germline V gene, CDR1 is PRHDT and CDR2 is FYEKMQ (reference sequence). The V gene end was trimmed by 7 bases and the J gene end by 0 bases; junction bases not matched to a gene: 3. The CDR3 spans 14 residues. The CDR3 coding sequence is TGTGCCAGCACCTGGACAGGCTCTGGAAACACCATATATTTT. Amino acids: CASTWTGSGNTIYF.

The V gene is TRBV6-6, the J gene TRBJ1-5, with TRBD1 as a possible D gene (6 bases). The germline gives CDR1 MNHNY, CDR2 SVGAGI (reference sequence). The CDR3 covers 15 residues. V gave up 1 base and J gave up 7 bases, with 14 bases separating them. The CDR3: CASSYWTAEGQPQHF. The CDR3 DNA is TGTGCCAGCAGTTACTGGACAGCAGAAGGACAGCCCCAGCATTTT.

In its sample, this clone was seen a few times. The rearrangement uses TRBV18 and TRBJ1-5; 10 nucleotides agree with TRBD1. CDR3 length: 13 amino acids. The germline CDR1 and CDR2 sequences are KGHSH and LQKENI. J lost 4 bases, V lost 8 bases, and 2 bases had no gene match. CDR3 coding DNA: TGTGCCAGCGGGACAGGGGAAAATCAGCCCCAGCATTTT. This gives the protein CASGTGENQPQHF. The full variable domain, rest sourced from reference TRBV18 and TRBJ1-5, is NAGVMQNPRHLVRRRGQEARLRCSPMKGHSHVYWYRQLPEEGLKFMVYLQKENIIDESGMPKERFSAEFPKEGPSILRIQQVVRGDSAAYFCASGTGENQPQHFGDGTRLSIL.